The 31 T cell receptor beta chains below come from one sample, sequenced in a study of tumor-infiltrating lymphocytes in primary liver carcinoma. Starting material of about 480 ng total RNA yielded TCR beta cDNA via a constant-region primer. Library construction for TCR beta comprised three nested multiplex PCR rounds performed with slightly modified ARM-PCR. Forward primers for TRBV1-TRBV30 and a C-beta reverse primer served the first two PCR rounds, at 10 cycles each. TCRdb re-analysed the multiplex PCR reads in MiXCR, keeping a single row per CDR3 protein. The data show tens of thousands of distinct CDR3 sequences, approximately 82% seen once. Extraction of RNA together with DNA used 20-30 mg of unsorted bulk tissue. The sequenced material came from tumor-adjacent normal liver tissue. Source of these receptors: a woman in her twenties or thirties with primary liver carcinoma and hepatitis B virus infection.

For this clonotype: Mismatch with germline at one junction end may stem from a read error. The CDR3 nucleotides read TGTGCCAGCAGTTTGAACCGGGTGAGCTCTGGGACCAACGTCCTGACTTTC. This gives the protein CASSLNRVSSGTNVLTF. The chain uses TRBV28 and TRBJ2-6; the D is unclear. CDR1 and CDR2 (germline): MDHEN, SYDVKM. The CDR3 extends over 17 amino acids.

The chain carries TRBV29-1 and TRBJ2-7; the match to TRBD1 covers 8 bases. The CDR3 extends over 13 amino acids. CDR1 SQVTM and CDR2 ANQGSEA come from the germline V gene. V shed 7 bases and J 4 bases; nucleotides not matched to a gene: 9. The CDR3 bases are TGCAGCGCCCCGGGACAGGACCTGTACGAGCAGTACTTC. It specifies CSAPGQDLYEQYF.

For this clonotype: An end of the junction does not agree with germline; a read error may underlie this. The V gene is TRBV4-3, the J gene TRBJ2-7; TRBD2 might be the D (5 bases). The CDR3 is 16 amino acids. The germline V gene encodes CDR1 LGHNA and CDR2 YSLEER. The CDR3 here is CASSQDRAGGSYEQYF. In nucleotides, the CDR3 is TGCGCCAGCAGCCAAGACCGGGCTGGAGGCTCCTACGAGCAGTATTTC.

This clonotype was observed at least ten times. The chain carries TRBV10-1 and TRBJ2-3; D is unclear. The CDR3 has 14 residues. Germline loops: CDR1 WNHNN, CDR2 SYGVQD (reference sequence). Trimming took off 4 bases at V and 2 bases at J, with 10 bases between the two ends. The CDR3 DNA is TGCGCCAGCAGTGGATACAGACCCACAGATACGCAGTATTTT. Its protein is CASSGYRPTDTQYF.

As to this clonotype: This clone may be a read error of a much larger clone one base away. The chain's CDR3 is CASSGSPTGELFF. DNA for the CDR3: TGTGCCAGCAGTGGCTCCCCCACCGGGGAGCTGTTTTTT. The V and J genes are TRBV6-4 and TRBJ2-2; D unresolved. This CDR3 contains 13 residues. Trimming shortened V by 4 bases and J by 4 bases, and 7 bases separated the two germline ends. The V gene's germline CDR1 is MRHNA and CDR2 SNTAGT.

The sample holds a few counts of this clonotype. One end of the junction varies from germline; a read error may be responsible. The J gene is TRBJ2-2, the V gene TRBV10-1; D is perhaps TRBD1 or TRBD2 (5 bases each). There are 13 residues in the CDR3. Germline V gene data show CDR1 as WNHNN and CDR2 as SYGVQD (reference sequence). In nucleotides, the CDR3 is TGCGCCAGCAGCCACAGGAACATCGGGAAGCTGTTTTTT. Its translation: CASSHRNIGKLFF.

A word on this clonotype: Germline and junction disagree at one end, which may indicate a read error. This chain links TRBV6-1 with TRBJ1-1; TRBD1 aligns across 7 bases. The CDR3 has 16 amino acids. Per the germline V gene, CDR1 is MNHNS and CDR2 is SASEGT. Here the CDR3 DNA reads TGTGCCATCAGTGAAAGATCGACAGGGAGCTACACTGAAGCTTTCTTT. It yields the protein CAISERSTGSYTEAFF.

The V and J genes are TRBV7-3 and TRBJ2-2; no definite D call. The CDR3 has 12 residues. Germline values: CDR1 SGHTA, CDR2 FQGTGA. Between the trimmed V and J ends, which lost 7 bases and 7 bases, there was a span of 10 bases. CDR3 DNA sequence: TGTGCCAGCAACTCGATGGTCGGGGAGCTGTTTTTT. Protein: CASNSMVGELFF.

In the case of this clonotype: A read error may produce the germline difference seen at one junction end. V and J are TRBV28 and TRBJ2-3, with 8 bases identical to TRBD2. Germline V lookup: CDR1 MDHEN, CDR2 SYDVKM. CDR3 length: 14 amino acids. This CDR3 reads CACSIAGSIDTQYF. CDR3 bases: TGTGCCTGCAGTATAGCGGGAAGCATAGATACGCAGTATTTT.

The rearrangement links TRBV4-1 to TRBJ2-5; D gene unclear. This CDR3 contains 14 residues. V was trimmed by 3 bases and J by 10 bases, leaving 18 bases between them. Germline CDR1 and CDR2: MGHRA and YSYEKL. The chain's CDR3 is CASSQEERTVIQYF. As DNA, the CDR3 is TGCGCCAGCAGCCAGGAAGAGAGGACCGTGATCCAGTACTTC.

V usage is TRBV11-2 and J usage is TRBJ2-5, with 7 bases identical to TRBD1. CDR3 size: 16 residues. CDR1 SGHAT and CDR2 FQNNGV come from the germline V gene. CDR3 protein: CAGSTRTGVAIETQYF. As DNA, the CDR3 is TGTGCTGGCAGCACAAGAACAGGGGTCGCGATAGAGACCCAGTACTTC. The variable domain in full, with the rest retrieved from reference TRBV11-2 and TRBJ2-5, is EAGVAQSPRYKIIEKRQSVAFWCNPISGHATLYWYQQILGQGPKLLIQFQNNGVVDDSQLPKDRFSAERLKGVDSTLKIQPAKLEDSAVYLCAGSTRTGVAIETQYFGPGTRLLVL.

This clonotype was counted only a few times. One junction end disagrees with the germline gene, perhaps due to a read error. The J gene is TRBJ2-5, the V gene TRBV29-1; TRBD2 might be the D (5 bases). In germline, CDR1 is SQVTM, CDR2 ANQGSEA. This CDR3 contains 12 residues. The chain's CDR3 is CSVDPLEETQHF. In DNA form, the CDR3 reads TGCAGCGTTGACCCCTTGGAGGAGACCCAGCACTTC.

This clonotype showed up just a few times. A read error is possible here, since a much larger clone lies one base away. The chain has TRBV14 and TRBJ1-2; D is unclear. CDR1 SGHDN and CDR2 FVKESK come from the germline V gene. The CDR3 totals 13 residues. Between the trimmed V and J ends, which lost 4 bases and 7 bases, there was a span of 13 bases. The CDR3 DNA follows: TGTGCCAGCAGCCGTCCCCAGCTGGGTGGCTACACCTTC. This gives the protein CASSRPQLGGYTF.

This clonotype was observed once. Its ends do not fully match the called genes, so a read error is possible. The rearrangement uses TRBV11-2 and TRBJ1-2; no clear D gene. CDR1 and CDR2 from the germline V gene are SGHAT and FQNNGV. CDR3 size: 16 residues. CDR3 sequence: CASNLNPQTVNCGYTF. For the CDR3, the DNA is TGTGCAAGCAACTTAAACCCTCAGACTGTGAATTGTGGCTACACCTTC.

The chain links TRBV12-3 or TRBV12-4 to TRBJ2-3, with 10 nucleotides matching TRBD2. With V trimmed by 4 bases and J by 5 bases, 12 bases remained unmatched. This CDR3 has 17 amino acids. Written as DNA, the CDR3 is TGTGCCAGCAGTTCGGCGACAGGAACTAGCGGGGAAGATACGCAGTATTTT. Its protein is CASSSATGTSGEDTQYF.

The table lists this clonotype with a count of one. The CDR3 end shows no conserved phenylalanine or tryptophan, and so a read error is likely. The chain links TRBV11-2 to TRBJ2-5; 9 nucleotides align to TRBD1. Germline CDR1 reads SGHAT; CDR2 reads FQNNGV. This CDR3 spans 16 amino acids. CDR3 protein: CASSKRTGGAKETQYL. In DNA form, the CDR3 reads TGTGCAAGCAGCAAAAGAACAGGGGGCGCGAAAGAGACCCAGTACTTA.

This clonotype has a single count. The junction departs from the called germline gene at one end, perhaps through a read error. The CDR3 loop reads CASSNGQYYNEQFF. In DNA, the CDR3 is TGTGCCAGCAGCAATGGACAGTACTACAATGAGCAATTCTTC. This sequence joins TRBV11-3 and TRBJ2-1; possible D gene TRBD1, 6 bases. The V gene's germline CDR1 is SGHNT and CDR2 YENEEA. CDR3 length: 14 residues.

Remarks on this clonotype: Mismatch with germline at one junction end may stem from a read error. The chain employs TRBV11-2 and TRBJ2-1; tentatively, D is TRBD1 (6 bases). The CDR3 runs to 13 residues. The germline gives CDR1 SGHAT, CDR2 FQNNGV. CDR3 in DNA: TGTGCCAACAGCTTAGCCCAGGGGCACGAGCAGTTCTTC. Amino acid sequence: CANSLAQGHEQFF.

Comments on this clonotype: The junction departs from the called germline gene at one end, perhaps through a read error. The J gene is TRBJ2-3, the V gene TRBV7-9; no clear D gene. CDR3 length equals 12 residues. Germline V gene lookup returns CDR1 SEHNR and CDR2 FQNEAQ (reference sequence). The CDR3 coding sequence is TGTACCAGCAGGAAAAGGACAGATACGCAGTATTTT. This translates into CTSRKRTDTQYF.

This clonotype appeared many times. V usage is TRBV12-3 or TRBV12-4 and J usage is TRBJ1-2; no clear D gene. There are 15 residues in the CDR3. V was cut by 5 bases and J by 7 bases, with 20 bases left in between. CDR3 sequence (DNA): TGTGCCAGCAGTCCCCGGTCGGAGGACTCTCGTGGCTACACCTTC. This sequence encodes CASSPRSEDSRGYTF.

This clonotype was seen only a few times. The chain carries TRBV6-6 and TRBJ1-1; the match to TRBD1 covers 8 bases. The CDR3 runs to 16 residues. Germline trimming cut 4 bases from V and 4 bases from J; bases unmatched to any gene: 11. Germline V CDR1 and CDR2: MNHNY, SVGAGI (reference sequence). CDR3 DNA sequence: TGTGCCAGCAGTTTCCGACAGGGGACGGGTTCCACTGAAGCTTTCTTT. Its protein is CASSFRQGTGSTEAFF.

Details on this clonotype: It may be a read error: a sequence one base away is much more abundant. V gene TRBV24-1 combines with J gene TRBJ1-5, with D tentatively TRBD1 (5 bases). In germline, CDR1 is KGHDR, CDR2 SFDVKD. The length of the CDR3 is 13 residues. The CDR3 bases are TGTGTCACCTCCCAAGGGACCCATCAGCCCCAGCATTTT. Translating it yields CVTSQGTHQPQHF.

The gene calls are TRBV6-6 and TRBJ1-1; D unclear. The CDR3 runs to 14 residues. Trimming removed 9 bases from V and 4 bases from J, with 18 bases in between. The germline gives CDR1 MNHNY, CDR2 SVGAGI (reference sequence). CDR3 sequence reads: CASSPDAYRTEAFF. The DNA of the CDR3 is TGTGCCAGTAGTCCCGACGCATACCGCACTGAAGCTTTCTTT.

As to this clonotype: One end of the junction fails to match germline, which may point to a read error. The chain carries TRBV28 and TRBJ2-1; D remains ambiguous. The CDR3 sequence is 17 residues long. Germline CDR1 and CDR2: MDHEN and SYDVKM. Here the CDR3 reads CAGSSPLETSSYNGQFF. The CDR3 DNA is TGTGCCGGCAGTTCACCGTTGGAGACCAGCTCCTACAATGGGCAGTTCTTC.

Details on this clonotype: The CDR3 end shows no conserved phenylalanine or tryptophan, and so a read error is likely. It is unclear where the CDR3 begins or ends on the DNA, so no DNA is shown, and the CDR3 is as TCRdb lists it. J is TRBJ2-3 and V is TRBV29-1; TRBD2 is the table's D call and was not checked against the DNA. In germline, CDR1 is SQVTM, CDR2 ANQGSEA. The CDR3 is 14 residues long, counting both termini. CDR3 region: CSVLREGRPDTQYY.

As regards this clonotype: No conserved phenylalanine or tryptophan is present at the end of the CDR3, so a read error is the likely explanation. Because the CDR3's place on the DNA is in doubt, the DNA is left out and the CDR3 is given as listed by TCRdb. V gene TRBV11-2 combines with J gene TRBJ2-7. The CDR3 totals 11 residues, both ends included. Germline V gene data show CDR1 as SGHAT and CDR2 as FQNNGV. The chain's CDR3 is CASSPASEQHS.

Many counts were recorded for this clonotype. As DNA, the CDR3 is TGCGCCAGCAGCCAATTGGGGCCCGCTTCTCCCGCCTACGAGCAGTACTTC. It encodes CASSQLGPASPAYEQYF. This rearrangement joins TRBV4-1 to TRBJ2-7, with D perhaps TRBD1 (5 bases). V was cut by 2 bases and J by 2 bases, with 19 bases left in between. CDR1 is MGHRA and CDR2 is YSYEKL in the germline V gene. CDR3 length: 17 amino acids.

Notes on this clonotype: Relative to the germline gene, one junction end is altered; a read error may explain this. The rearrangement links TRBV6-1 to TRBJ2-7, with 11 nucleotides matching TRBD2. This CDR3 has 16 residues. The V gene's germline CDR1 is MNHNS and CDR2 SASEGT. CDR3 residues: CAIDRLAGTPSYGQYF. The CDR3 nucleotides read TGTGCCATAGATCGACTAGCGGGAACTCCCTCCTACGGGCAGTACTTC.

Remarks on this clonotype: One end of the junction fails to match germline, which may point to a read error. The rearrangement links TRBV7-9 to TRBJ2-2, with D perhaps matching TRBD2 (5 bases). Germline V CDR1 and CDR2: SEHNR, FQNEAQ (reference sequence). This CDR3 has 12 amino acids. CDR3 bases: TGTACCAGCAGCACAGACACCGGGGAGATGTTTTTT. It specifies CTSSTDTGEMFF. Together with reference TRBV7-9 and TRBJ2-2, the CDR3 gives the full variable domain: DTGVSQNPRHKITKRGQNVTFRCDPISEHNRLYWYRQTLGQGPEFLTYFQNEAQLEKSRLLSDRFSAERPKGSFSTLEIQRTEQGDSAMYLCTSSTDTGEMFFGEGSRLTVL.

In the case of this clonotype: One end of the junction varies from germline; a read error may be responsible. The CDR3 is CVSIGDRTHEQYF. The CDR3 DNA reads TGTGTCAGCATAGGGGACAGGACCCACGAGCAATACTTC. This sequence joins TRBV11-2 and TRBJ2-7, with TRBD1 matching 8 bases. The germline CDR1 and CDR2 sequences are SGHAT and FQNNGV. The CDR3 has 13 residues.

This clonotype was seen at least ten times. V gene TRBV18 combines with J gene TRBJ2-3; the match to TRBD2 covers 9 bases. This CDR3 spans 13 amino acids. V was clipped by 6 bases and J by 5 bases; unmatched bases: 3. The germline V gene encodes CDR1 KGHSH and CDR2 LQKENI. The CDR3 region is CASSPTSGDTQYF. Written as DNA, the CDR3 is TGTGCCAGCTCCCCGACTAGCGGAGATACGCAGTATTTT.